This entry lists 27 T cell receptor beta chains sequenced from one sample in a study of shared clonotypes between healthy human individuals. The assay was immunoSEQ multiplex PCR, and TCRdb's table has in-frame clones only and misses some. The table records under 750,000 clones, over 55% of them present only once. The sequencing sample was made of memory CD4+ T cells sorted from blood. Subset reported: CD45RA-negative fraction. The receptor source for this set is a woman in her 30s in good health.

This sequence joins TRBV18 and TRBJ2-7; tentatively, D is TRBD1 (6 bases). Germline V gene lookup returns CDR1 KGHSH and CDR2 LQKENI. Trimming left V 3 bases short and J 4 bases short, with 22 bases between. The CDR3 is made up of 17 amino acids. The CDR3 bases are TGTGCCAGCTCACCGGGAAGTTACGACAGGTTTTTGTACGAGCAGTACTTC. Translation gives CASSPGSYDRFLYEQYF.

The rearrangement joins TRBV29-1 to TRBJ2-5; D call uncertain. The DNA matches TRBJ2-7 better at its end, which makes the J call doubtful. Germline V gene sequence: CDR1 SQVTM, CDR2 ANQGSEA. The CDR3 runs to 13 residues. The CDR3 loop is CSVSPDPSYEQYF. In DNA, the CDR3 is TGCAGCGTTAGTCCGGACCCTTCCTACGAGCAGTACTTC.

This chain connects TRBV14 to TRBJ2-1, with 13 positions matching TRBD2. The CDR3 has 19 residues. The trim removed 4 bases at V and 6 bases at J, leaving 15 bases unmatched. Germline-derived CDR1 and CDR2 are SGHDN and FVKESK. In nucleotides, the CDR3 is TGTGCCAGCAGCCCGCGGACTAGCGGGAGCAAGAAAACGAGCAATGAGCAGTTCTTC. This sequence encodes CASSPRTSGSKKTSNEQFF.

To note about this clone: A junction boundary mismatches the germline segment, possibly from a read error. V is TRBV27 and J is TRBJ1-2; D perhaps matches TRBD1 (5 bases). CDR1 and CDR2 from the germline V gene are MNHEY and SMNVEV (reference sequence). The CDR3 spans 11 residues. The CDR3, as DNA: TGTGCCAGCAGTCAGCTCGGGACCTTCTCTTTC. Translation gives CASSQLGTFSF.

The chain uses TRBV30 and TRBJ2-7; the match to TRBD2 covers 10 bases. The V gene's germline CDR1 is GTSNPN and CDR2 SVGIG (reference sequence). The CDR3 is made up of 15 amino acids. The trim removed 1 base at V and 5 bases at J, leaving 8 bases unmatched. The CDR3 sequence is CAWSGLAGVVHEQYF. The DNA for the CDR3 is TGTGCCTGGAGTGGTCTAGCGGGAGTTGTGCACGAGCAGTACTTC. Looking up the rest from reference TRBV30 and TRBJ2-7 gives the full variable domain: SQTIHQWPATLVQPVGSPLSLECTVEGTSNPNLYWYRQAAGRGLQLLFYSVGIGQISSEVPQNLSASRPQDRQFILSSKKLLLSDSGFYLCAWSGLAGVVHEQYFGPGTRLTVT.

This clone was picked up a small number of times. The chain combines TRBV29-1 with TRBJ1-5, with D unresolved. CDR1 is SQVTM, CDR2 ANQGSEA, per germline. Trimming left V 5 bases short and J 4 bases short, with 12 bases between. The CDR3 length is 13 residues. The CDR3 sequence is CSVRGDFNQPQHF. The CDR3 bases are TGCAGCGTTCGAGGAGATTTTAATCAGCCCCAGCATTTT.

This chain uses TRBV5-6 with TRBJ2-7; possible D gene TRBD2, 6 bases. CDR1 is SGHDT, CDR2 YYEEEE, per germline. V was pared by 5 bases and J by 0 bases, with 12 bases between. The CDR3 has 14 residues. As DNA, the CDR3 is TGTGCCAGCAGAAAGACTAGTTCCTCCTACGAGCAGTACTTC. It codes for CASRKTSSSYEQYF.

The chain joins TRBV4-2 to TRBJ2-1; D is unresolved. The CDR3 length is 15 residues. Germline V gene data show CDR1 as LGHNA and CDR2 as YNFKEQ. V lost 0 bases to trimming and J lost 1 base, with 7 bases between them. CDR3 amino acids: CASSQDQVSYNEQFF. CDR3 DNA sequence: TGTGCCAGCAGCCAAGATCAGGTTTCCTACAATGAGCAGTTCTTC.

V is TRBV4-1 and J is TRBJ2-3, with TRBD2 matching 11 bases. Germline V gene lookup returns CDR1 MGHRA and CDR2 YSYEKL. The CDR3 consists of 15 residues. The J segment lost 6 bases and the V segment lost 4 bases, leaving 6 bases of the junction unmatched. CDR3 region: CASSLIAGGTDTQYF. The CDR3 DNA follows: TGCGCCAGCAGCCTAATAGCGGGAGGGACCGATACGCAGTATTTT.

The chain has TRBV5-1 and TRBJ1-4, with 8 nucleotides matching TRBD1. Germline V gene sequence: CDR1 SGHRS, CDR2 YFSETQ. This CDR3 contains 17 residues. Trimming cost V 1 base and J 5 bases; bases outside gene matches: 10. The CDR3 reads CASSLFPGGRLNEKLFF. CDR3 DNA sequence: TGCGCCAGCAGCTTGTTTCCAGGGGGCAGGCTCAATGAAAAACTGTTTTTT. Filled out from reference TRBV5-1 and TRBJ1-4, the complete variable domain reads KAGVTQTPRYLIKTRGQQVTLSCSPISGHRSVSWYQQTPGQGLQFLFEYFSETQRNKGNFPGRFSGRQFSNSRSEMNVSTLELGDSALYLCASSLFPGGRLNEKLFFGSGTQLSVL.

The V call is TRBV28, the J call TRBJ2-1; 7 nucleotides line up with TRBD1. The CDR3 runs 13 residues. J gave up 8 bases and V 7 bases, and 8 bases lay outside the gene matches. CDR1 and CDR2 (germline): MDHEN, SYDVKM. CDR3 loop: CASTPTGLDEQFF. DNA for the CDR3: TGTGCCAGCACTCCGACAGGGCTCGATGAGCAGTTCTTC. The entire variable domain, with the rest obtained from reference TRBV28 and TRBJ2-1, is as follows: DVKVTQSSRYLVKRTGEKVFLECVQDMDHENMFWYRQDPGLGLRLIYFSYDVKMKEKGDIPEGYSVSREKKERFSLILESASTNQTSMYLCASTPTGLDEQFFGPGTRLTVL.

The V call is TRBV5-1, the J call TRBJ1-1; TRBD1 might be the D (6 bases). This CDR3 is built from 16 residues. CDR1 is SGHRS, CDR2 YFSETQ, per germline. The V end lost 6 bases, the J end lost 0 bases, and 18 bases lay between the germline ends. The CDR3 bases are TGCGCCAGCAACCGAGGGGGTGCAGACATGAACACTGAAGCTTTCTTT. Its protein is CASNRGGADMNTEAFF.

Turning to this clone: This may arise from a read error, as a much more abundant clone is one base away. Other DNA sequences within the sample encode an identical CDR3. The V gene is TRBV7-2, the J gene TRBJ2-7, with 7 bases that match TRBD2. Germline values: CDR1 SGHTA, CDR2 FQGNSA. J gave up 4 bases and V 4 bases, and 7 bases lay outside the gene matches. This CDR3 comprises 14 residues. The chain's CDR3 is CASSSQRDSYEQYF. The CDR3 nucleotides are TGTGCCAGCAGCTCCCAGCGGGATAGTTACGAGCAGTACTTC.

The genes are TRBV9 and TRBJ2-7; 8 nucleotides match TRBD2. The CDR3 totals 13 residues. Germline-derived CDR1 and CDR2 are SGDLS and YYNGEE. V trimming: 4 bases; J trimming: 7 bases; junction bases outside the gene matches: 7. CDR3 residues: CASSSGLGQEQYF. CDR3 sequence (DNA): TGTGCCAGCAGCTCGGGACTAGGTCAGGAGCAGTACTTC. Variable domain in full (rest from reference TRBV9 and TRBJ2-7): DSGVTQTPKHLITATGQRVTLRCSPRSGDLSVYWYQQSLDQGLQFLIQYYNGEERAKGNILERFSAQQFPDLHSELNLSSLELGDSALYFCASSSGLGQEQYFGPGTRLTVT.

This chain connects TRBV7-9 to TRBJ2-3; no definite D call. This CDR3 comprises 13 residues. Trimming pared 1 base from V and 5 bases from J, leaving 7 bases between. The germline CDR1 and CDR2 sequences are SEHNR and FQNEAQ (reference sequence). The CDR3 DNA is TGTGCCAGCAGCTTAGGGGTGGGAGATACGCAGTATTTT. This translates into CASSLGVGDTQYF.

The chain employs TRBV7-2 and TRBJ2-7; D remains ambiguous. The CDR3 sequence is 13 residues long. Trimming removed 1 base from V and 3 bases from J, with 7 bases in between. The germline V gene has CDR1 SGHTA and CDR2 FQGNSA. CDR3 region: CASSLGANYEQYF. CDR3 DNA sequence: TGTGCCAGCAGCTTAGGGGCGAACTACGAGCAGTACTTC.

The chain couples TRBV5-1 to TRBJ2-3, with no clear D. The CDR3 runs 11 residues. Trimming pared 4 bases from V and 7 bases from J, leaving 7 bases between. Germline values: CDR1 SGHRS, CDR2 YFSETQ. In nucleotides, the CDR3 is TGCGCCAGCAGCGATTCCAATACGCAGTATTTT. Protein product: CASSDSNTQYF. Looking up the rest from reference TRBV5-1 and TRBJ2-3 gives the full variable domain: KAGVTQTPRYLIKTRGQQVTLSCSPISGHRSVSWYQQTPGQGLQFLFEYFSETQRNKGNFPGRFSGRQFSNSRSEMNVSTLELGDSALYLCASSDSNTQYFGPGTRLTVL.

The V and J genes are TRBV5-1 and TRBJ1-3; D is possibly TRBD1 (6 bases). V was pared by 4 bases and J by 0 bases, with 14 bases between. The germline CDR1 and CDR2 sequences are SGHRS and YFSETQ. This CDR3 has 16 residues. DNA for the CDR3: TGCGCCAGCAGCGTGACCGGGACACGCTCTGGAAACACCATATATTTT. Translated, it gives CASSVTGTRSGNTIYF.

J is TRBJ1-5 and V is TRBV28, with 7 bases lining up with TRBD1. CDR1 and CDR2 from the germline V gene are MDHEN and SYDVKM. Trimming at V came to 6 bases and at J to 6 bases, leaving 8 bases not matched to a gene. The CDR3 contains 14 residues. The CDR3 nucleotides read TGTGCCAGCAGGATCGACAGGGTATCTCAGCCCCAGCATTTT. This gives the protein CASRIDRVSQPQHF.

The rearrangement links TRBV6-5 to TRBJ1-6, with TRBD1 as a possible D gene (6 bases). CDR3 length: 14 amino acids. V was trimmed by 6 bases and J by 7 bases, leaving 13 bases between them. In germline, CDR1 is MNHEY, CDR2 SVGAGI. Here the CDR3 DNA reads TGTGCCAGCAGCTACAGGGTGATCAATTCACCCCTCCACTTT. Translated, it gives CASSYRVINSPLHF.

Comments on this clone: Other DNA sequences from this sample encode an identical CDR3 as well. CDR3 nucleotides: TGTGCCAGCAGCTTAGGCCAACAAGAGACCCAGTACTTC. It encodes CASSLGQQETQYF. The chain carries TRBV11-3 and TRBJ2-5; D uncertain. This CDR3 spans 13 amino acids. CDR1 SGHNT and CDR2 YENEEA come from the germline V gene. The germline V and J ends were trimmed by 1 base and 2 bases, with 5 bases remaining between them.

V gene TRBV5-4 combines with J gene TRBJ2-5; possible D gene TRBD1, 5 bases. The V end lost 2 bases, the J end lost 5 bases, and 13 bases lay between the germline ends. There are 14 residues in the CDR3. Germline V CDR1 and CDR2: SGHNT, YYREEE (reference sequence). The CDR3 DNA sequence: TGTGCCAGCAGCTTTTGGGGCGAAGGGGAGACCCAGTACTTC. The encoded protein is CASSFWGEGETQYF.

The genes are TRBV2 and TRBJ2-2; D remains unclear. CDR1 SNHLY and CDR2 FYNNEI come from the germline V gene. CDR3 size: 13 residues. Deletions cut 6 bases from V and 0 bases from J, with 5 bases between. The CDR3 nucleotides read TGTGCCAGCAGGGTCACGAACACCGGGGAGCTGTTTTTT. It specifies CASRVTNTGELFF.

This chain uses TRBV5-6 with TRBJ1-3; TRBD1 might be the D (6 bases). This CDR3 contains 15 residues. The V gene lost 2 bases and the J gene lost 3 bases, with 12 bases spanning the gap. Germline CDR1 SGHDT, CDR2 YYEEEE. CDR3 DNA: TGTGCCAGCAGCTTTGACAGGAGCGGTGGAAACACCATATATTTT. As protein: CASSFDRSGGNTIYF.

The chain is built from TRBV28 and TRBJ1-2; D not resolved. Trimming removed 6 bases at V and 4 bases at J, with 15 bases between. CDR1 and CDR2 from the germline V gene are MDHEN and SYDVKM. CDR3 length: 14 residues. For the CDR3, the DNA is TGTGCCAGCAGCCCCGCCCAGAAATCCTATGGCTACACCTTC. Translated, it gives CASSPAQKSYGYTF.

This clone was counted many times. This chain connects TRBV6-6 to TRBJ1-1, with D possibly being TRBD1 (5 bases). CDR1 and CDR2 from the germline V gene are MNHNY and SVGAGI (reference sequence). There are 13 residues in the CDR3. The V end lost 1 base, the J end lost 6 bases, and 9 bases lay between the germline ends. The CDR3 loop reads CASSYFGGAEAFF. CDR3 DNA sequence: TGTGCCAGCAGTTACTTTGGGGGGGCTGAAGCTTTCTTT.

V is TRBV28 and J is TRBJ2-3; 14 bases are shared with TRBD2. The CDR3 is made up of 17 amino acids. V lost 4 bases to trimming and J lost 5 bases; unmatched junction nucleotides: 8. In germline, CDR1 is MDHEN, CDR2 SYDVKM. CDR3 loop: CASSYTGLAGVLDTQYF. Here the CDR3 DNA reads TGTGCCAGCAGTTATACGGGACTAGCGGGAGTGTTAGATACGCAGTATTTT.